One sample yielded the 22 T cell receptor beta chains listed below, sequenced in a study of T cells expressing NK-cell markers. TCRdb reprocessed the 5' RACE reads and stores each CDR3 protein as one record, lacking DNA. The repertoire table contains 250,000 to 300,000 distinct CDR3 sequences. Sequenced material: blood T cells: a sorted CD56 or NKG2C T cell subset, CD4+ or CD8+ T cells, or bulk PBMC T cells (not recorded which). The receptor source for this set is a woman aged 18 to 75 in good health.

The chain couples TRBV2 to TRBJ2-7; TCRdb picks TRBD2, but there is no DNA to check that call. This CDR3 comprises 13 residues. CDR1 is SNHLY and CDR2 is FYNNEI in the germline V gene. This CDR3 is CASSEETIYEQYF.

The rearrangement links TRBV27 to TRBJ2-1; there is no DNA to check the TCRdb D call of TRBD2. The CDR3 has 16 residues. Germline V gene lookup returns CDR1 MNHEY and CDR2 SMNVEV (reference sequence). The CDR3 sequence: CASRLAVGGGYNEQFF.

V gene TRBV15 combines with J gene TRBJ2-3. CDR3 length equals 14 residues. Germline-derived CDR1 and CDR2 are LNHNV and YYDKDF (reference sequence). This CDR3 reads CATSIRGLTDTQYF. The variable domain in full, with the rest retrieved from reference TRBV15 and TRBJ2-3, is DAMVIQNPRYQVTQFGKPVTLSCSQTLNHNVMYWYQQKSSQAPKLLFHYYDKDFNNEADTPDNFQSRRPNTSFCFLDIRSPGLGDTAMYLCATSIRGLTDTQYFGPGTRLTVL.

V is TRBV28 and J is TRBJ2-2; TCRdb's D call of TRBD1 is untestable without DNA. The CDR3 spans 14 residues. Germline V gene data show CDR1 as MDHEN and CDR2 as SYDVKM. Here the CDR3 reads CASRGGGNTGELFF.

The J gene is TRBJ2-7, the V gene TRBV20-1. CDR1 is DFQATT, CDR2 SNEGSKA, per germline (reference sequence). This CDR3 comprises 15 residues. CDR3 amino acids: CSARDPKTGPYEQYF.

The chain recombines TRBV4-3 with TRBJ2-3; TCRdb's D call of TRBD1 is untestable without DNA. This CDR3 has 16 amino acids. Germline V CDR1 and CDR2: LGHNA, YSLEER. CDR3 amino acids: CASSQDIPGPTDTQYF.

The CDR3 is CASSSRTGIAGADTQYF. V and J are TRBV6-1 and TRBJ2-3; checking the TCRdb D call of TRBD1 is not possible without DNA. The CDR3 runs to 17 residues. Germline CDR1 reads MNHNS; CDR2 reads SASEGT.

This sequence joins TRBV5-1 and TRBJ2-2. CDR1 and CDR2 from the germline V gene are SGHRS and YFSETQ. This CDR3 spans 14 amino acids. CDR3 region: CATAGVSNTGELFF.

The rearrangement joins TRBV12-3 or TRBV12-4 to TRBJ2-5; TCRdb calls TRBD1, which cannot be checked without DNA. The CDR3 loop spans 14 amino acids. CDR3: CASSLLGKGETQYF.

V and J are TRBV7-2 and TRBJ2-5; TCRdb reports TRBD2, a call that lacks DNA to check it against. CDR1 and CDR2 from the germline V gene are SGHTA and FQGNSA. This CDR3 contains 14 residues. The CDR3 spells CASSSTSFQETQYF.

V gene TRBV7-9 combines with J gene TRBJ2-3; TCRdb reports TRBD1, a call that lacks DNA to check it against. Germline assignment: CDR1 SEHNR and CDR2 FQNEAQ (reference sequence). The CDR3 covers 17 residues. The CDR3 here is CASSLLGAGTSTDTQYF.

CDR3 residues: CASRLEPSGNTEAFF. The V gene is TRBV5-1, the J gene TRBJ1-1. Germline loops: CDR1 SGHRS, CDR2 YFSETQ. This CDR3 is 15 amino acids long.

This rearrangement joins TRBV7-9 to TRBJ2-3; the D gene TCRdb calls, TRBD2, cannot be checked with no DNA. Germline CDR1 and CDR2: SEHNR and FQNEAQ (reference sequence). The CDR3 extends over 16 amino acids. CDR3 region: CASSPGLAGGRGTQYF.

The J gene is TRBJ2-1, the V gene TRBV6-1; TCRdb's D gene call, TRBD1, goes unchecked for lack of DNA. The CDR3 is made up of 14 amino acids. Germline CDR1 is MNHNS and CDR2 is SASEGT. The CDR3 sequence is CASTFPGQGTGLFF.

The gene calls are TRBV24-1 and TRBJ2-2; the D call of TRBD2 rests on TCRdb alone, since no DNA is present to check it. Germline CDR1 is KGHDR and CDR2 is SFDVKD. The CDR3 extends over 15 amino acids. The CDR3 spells CATSDVAGATGELFF.

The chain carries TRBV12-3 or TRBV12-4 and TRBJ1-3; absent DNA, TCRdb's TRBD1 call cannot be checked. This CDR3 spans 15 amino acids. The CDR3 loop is CASRRTGLGGNTIYF.

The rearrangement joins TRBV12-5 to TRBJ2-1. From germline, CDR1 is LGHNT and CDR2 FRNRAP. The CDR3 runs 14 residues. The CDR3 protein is CASGTGSSYNEQFF.

The CDR3 is CSAPGFYGYTF. This chain joins TRBV20-1 and TRBJ1-2; TCRdb calls TRBD1, which cannot be checked without DNA. The CDR3 length is 11 residues. Germline assignment: CDR1 DFQATT and CDR2 SNEGSKA (reference sequence).

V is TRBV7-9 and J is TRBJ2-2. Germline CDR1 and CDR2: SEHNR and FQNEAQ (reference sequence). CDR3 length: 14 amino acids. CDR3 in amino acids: CASSLGQITGELFF.

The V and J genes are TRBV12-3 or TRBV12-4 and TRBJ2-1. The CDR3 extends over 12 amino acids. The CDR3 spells CASPGDKNEQFF.

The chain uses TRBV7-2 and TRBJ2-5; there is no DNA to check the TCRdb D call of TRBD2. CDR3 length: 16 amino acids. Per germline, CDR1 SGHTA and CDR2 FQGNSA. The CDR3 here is CASSLVGSGGEETQYF.

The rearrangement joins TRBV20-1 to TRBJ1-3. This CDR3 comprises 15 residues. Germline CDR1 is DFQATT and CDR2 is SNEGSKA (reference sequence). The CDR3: CSAQRGQGRGNTIYF.